Below are 9 T cell receptor beta chains sequenced from a single sample in a study of blood T cell repertoires in COVID-19. Sequencing used immunoSEQ multiplex PCR; TCRdb keeps in-frame clones, though not all of them. The top ten hold 1.1% to 1.5% of the sample, which has 130,000 or so clones, approximately 81% seen once. The sample consisted of peripheral blood. The receptors come from a man in his 60s with acute or convalescent COVID-19.

This sequence joins TRBV3-1 (or the pseudogene TRBV3-2) and TRBJ2-1; 7 bases align to TRBD2. The V gene end was trimmed by 5 bases and the J gene end by 7 bases; junction bases not matched to a gene: 11. The CDR3 has 15 amino acids. Per germline, CDR1 LGHDT and CDR2 YNNKEL (reference sequence). CDR3 amino acids: CASSNPGLNWNEQFF. For the CDR3, the DNA is TGTGCCAGCAGCAACCCGGGACTAAATTGGAATGAGCAGTTCTTC.

Concerning this clone itself: Different DNA sequences within this sample yield the same CDR3. The chain recombines TRBV6-4 with TRBJ1-5, with 7 bases lining up with TRBD1. The junction had 4 bases not matched to a gene; V was cut back by 6 bases and J by 2 bases. The CDR3 consists of 14 residues. Germline lookup yields CDR1 MRHNA and CDR2 SNTAGT. The CDR3 DNA reads as TGTGCCAGCAGCGAAGGACAGGGCAATCAGCCCCAGCATTTT. As protein: CASSEGQGNQPQHF.

This clone appeared a single time. The rearrangement uses TRBV3-1 (or the pseudogene TRBV3-2) and TRBJ2-7, with D possibly matching TRBD2 (6 bases). Germline values: CDR1 LGHDT, CDR2 YNNKEL (reference sequence). The V end lost 4 bases, the J end lost 2 bases, and 21 bases lay between the germline ends. This CDR3 comprises 17 residues. The CDR3: CASSPLGERVPTYEQYF. In nucleotides, the CDR3 is TGTGCCAGCAGCCCCTTAGGGGAGCGGGTGCCTACCTACGAGCAGTACTTC.

In its sample, this clone was seen once. The chain carries TRBV30 and TRBJ2-7, with 13 bases lining up with TRBD2. CDR3 length: 16 amino acids. Germline V gives CDR1 GTSNPN, CDR2 SVGIG (reference sequence). V lost 5 bases and J lost 4; bases outside the gene matches: 11. DNA of the CDR3: TGTGCCTGGGATTTACTCGGGACTAGCGGGGTTTACGAGCAGTACTTC. This codes for CAWDLLGTSGVYEQYF.

The V call is TRBV25-1, the J call TRBJ1-5, with 9 nucleotides matching TRBD1. V lost 6 bases and J lost 1; bases outside the gene matches: 4. The CDR3 is 15 amino acids. Germline CDR1 reads MGHDK; CDR2 reads SYGVNS. In nucleotides, the CDR3 is TGTGCCAGCAGGGTACAGGGGGCGAGCAATCAGCCCCAGCATTTT. Translation gives CASRVQGASNQPQHF.

This chain uses TRBV2 with TRBJ2-6; D gene ambiguous. Trimming removed 8 bases from V and 4 bases from J, with 3 bases in between. The CDR3 covers 11 residues. Per the germline V gene, CDR1 is SNHLY and CDR2 is FYNNEI. The CDR3 reads CASSGANVLTF. DNA for the CDR3: TGTGCCAGCTCAGGGGCCAACGTCCTGACTTTC.

The chain joins TRBV2 to TRBJ1-4; the match to TRBD1 covers 7 bases. J lost 8 bases, V lost 4 bases, and 10 bases had no gene match. CDR1 SNHLY and CDR2 FYNNEI come from the germline V gene. This CDR3 region has 15 residues. In DNA form, the CDR3 reads TGTGCCAGCAGTGGGTCAGACAGGGTTGGGGAAAAACTGTTTTTT. Protein product: CASSGSDRVGEKLFF.

This clone was counted once. The chain links TRBV18 to TRBJ1-1; D possibly corresponds to TRBD1 (6 bases). V lost 2 bases to trimming and J lost 5 bases, with 12 bases between them. This CDR3 comprises 14 residues. Per germline, CDR1 KGHSH and CDR2 LQKENI. CDR3 sequence: CASSPIQGGTEAFF. CDR3 sequence (DNA): TGTGCCAGCTCACCAATACAGGGTGGGACTGAAGCTTTCTTT.

This chain uses TRBV11-2 with TRBJ2-7, with 8 bases that match TRBD2. Trimming removed 5 bases from V and 6 bases from J; junction bases left unmatched: 9. The CDR3 sequence is 14 residues long. Germline V gene sequence: CDR1 SGHAT, CDR2 FQNNGV. CDR3 bases: TGTGCCAGCAGCCCCAGGACTAGCTTCGCCGAGCAGTACTTC. Amino acids: CASSPRTSFAEQYF.